The next 4 T cell receptor beta chains were all read from a single sample in a study of response to subunit inactivated influenza vaccine. In TCRdb, the RT-PCR reads were re-called with MiXCR into one record per CDR3 protein. The sample lists 650,000 to 800,000 distinct CDR3 sequences; about 18% were seen once. The sequenced sample was PBMCs from blood, obtained about 5 days after vaccination. The receptors here all came from a man aged 45-60 years who received an inactivated influenza vaccine.

Here the CDR3 DNA reads TGCAGTGCTAGGCGGGCGGGGTCCGCCAATGAGCAGTTCTTC. It codes for CSARRAGSANEQFF. The gene calls are TRBV20-1 and TRBJ2-1, with D perhaps matching TRBD2 (6 bases). V gave up 3 bases and J gave up 6 bases, with 15 bases separating them. There are 14 residues in the CDR3. Germline V gene lookup returns CDR1 DFQATT and CDR2 SNEGSKA (reference sequence).

This clonotype occurred a few times. The chain couples TRBV2 to TRBJ2-5; a weak D match, TRBD1 (6 bases). The ends were cut back, 4 bases at V and 4 bases at J, with 16 bases in the middle. Germline V gene lookup returns CDR1 SNHLY and CDR2 FYNNEI. The CDR3 length is 15 residues. The CDR3 nucleotides are TGTGCCAGCAGTGTAACTTCCCAGGGGTCAGAGACCCAGTACTTC. The encoded protein is CASSVTSQGSETQYF.

The chain links TRBV6-5 to TRBJ2-5; 7 bases line up with TRBD1. V dropped 4 bases and J dropped 1; count of bases not matched to a gene: 3. Germline assignment: CDR1 MNHEY and CDR2 SVGAGI. CDR3 length: 14 amino acids. The DNA for the CDR3 is TGTGCCAGCAGTTGGCAGGGGGTCCAAGAGACCCAGTACTTC. Protein product: CASSWQGVQETQYF.

The chain links TRBV6-5 to TRBJ1-2; perhaps TRBD1 as D (5 bases). Germline V CDR1 and CDR2: MNHEY, SVGAGI. V gave up 2 bases and J gave up 8 bases, with 12 bases separating them. This CDR3 has 13 amino acids. The CDR3 sequence is CASSYAQGRGYTF. CDR3 coding DNA: TGTGCCAGCAGTTACGCCCAGGGCCGAGGCTACACCTTC.